Shown below are 7 T cell receptor beta chains from a single sample sequenced in a study of T cell repertoires in cytomegalovirus infection (dated by TCRdb to between 2019 and 2020). Antigens for these TCRs are unknown. The label giving this sample's treatment or condition can be read as: in vitro stimulation with specific CMV peptide epitopes to enrich CMV-specific T cells. Sequencing was performed on an Illumina HiSeq 1500. The raw public reads went through TCRdb reprocessing: fastp at Q25, MiXCR clone calling, in-frame beta chains kept. Each CDR3 protein appears once, grouped with its most common genes and DNA. The sample records about 340,000 distinct CDR3 sequences, around 29% of which are singletons. The ten largest clones represent 20% of the sample. This sample comprised cultured PBMCs, obtained from culture after CMV antigen stimulation. The receptor set was obtained from a human donor in good health (CMV status not recorded). Some clones in this sample may be carry-over from other donors' samples.

This clonotype came up a few times. The gene calls are TRBV20-1 and TRBJ2-1; D uncertain. V was trimmed by 7 bases and J by 0 bases, leaving 7 bases between them. Germline V lookup: CDR1 DFQATT, CDR2 SNEGSKA (reference sequence). This CDR3 spans 12 amino acids. The CDR3 DNA follows: TGCAGTGGCTATTACTCCTACAATGAGCAGTTCTTC. Its protein is CSGYYSYNEQFF.

This clonotype was counted between two and nine times. The V gene is TRBV2, the J gene TRBJ1-1; TRBD1 might be the D (5 bases). Trimming took off 2 bases at V and 5 bases at J, with 9 bases between the two ends. This CDR3 is built from 13 residues. Looked up from germline, CDR1 is SNHLY and CDR2 is FYNNEI. The CDR3 region is CASSEQGRTEAFF. The CDR3 region has the DNA TGTGCCAGCAGTGAACAGGGCAGGACTGAAGCTTTCTTT.

This clonotype was observed a few times. The chain carries TRBV9 and TRBJ2-3; 8 bases fit TRBD2. The CDR3 sequence is 16 residues long. In germline, CDR1 is SGDLS, CDR2 YYNGEE. V dropped 0 bases and J dropped 0; count of bases not matched to a gene: 3. The CDR3 here is CASSVDSSGSTDTQYF. CDR3 in DNA: TGTGCCAGCAGCGTAGATTCTAGCGGGAGCACAGATACGCAGTATTTT.

The rearrangement links TRBV30 to TRBJ2-5; D is possibly TRBD2 (5 bases). Looked up from germline, CDR1 is GTSNPN and CDR2 is SVGIG (reference sequence). Trimming pared 4 bases from V and 2 bases from J, leaving 14 bases between. The CDR3 extends over 14 amino acids. The CDR3 reads CAWIWAGLQETQYF. The DNA of the CDR3 is TGTGCCTGGATTTGGGCAGGACTTCAAGAGACCCAGTACTTC.

This clonotype was counted between two and nine times. This rearrangement joins TRBV6-5 to TRBJ1-1; D perhaps matches TRBD1 (5 bases). Germline lookup yields CDR1 MNHEY and CDR2 SVGAGI. Trimming took 6 bases from V and 5 from J, leaving 10 bases between them. There are 12 residues in the CDR3. CDR3 region: CASSRDWTEAFF. CDR3 sequence (DNA): TGTGCCAGCAGCAGGGACTGGACTGAAGCTTTCTTT.

This clonotype showed up just once. This rearrangement joins TRBV19 to TRBJ1-5; 8 nucleotides agree with TRBD1. The CDR3 has 14 residues. Per germline, CDR1 LNHDA and CDR2 SQIVND (reference sequence). J was trimmed by 7 bases and V by 8 bases; bases with no gene match: 10. The CDR3 DNA is TGTGCCAGTGACCCAGGGGGCCCGGGACAGCCCCAGCATTTT. Protein product: CASDPGGPGQPQHF.

This clonotype appeared many times. The chain carries TRBV7-2 and TRBJ1-2, with D hard to call. The germline CDR1 and CDR2 sequences are SGHTA and FQGNSA. The V end was cut by 4 bases, the J end by 7 bases, with 16 bases between. There are 14 residues in the CDR3. This CDR3 is CASSSPNSPSGYTF. The CDR3 DNA reads as TGTGCCAGCAGCTCTCCAAACAGTCCGAGTGGCTACACCTTC.